The present T cell receptor (beta chain) was sequenced within a study of beta chain features in type 1 diabetes. All of the isolated RNA was reverse transcribed, so expressed TCRB transcripts were sequenced. Measured with immunoSEQ multiplex PCR; TCRdb has only the in-frame clones, and not every one. The repertoire holds over 700,000 clones, with roughly 16% as singletons. Looked up from germline, CDR1 is SEHNR and CDR2 is FQNEAQ (reference sequence). The CDR3 contains 13 residues. After removal of 7 bases from V and 5 bases from J, the junction contained 4 bases not matched to a gene. The clonotype comes from a woman under 30 in good health. The material sequenced was naive CD4+ T cells from blood. This chain links TRBV7-9 with TRBJ1-1; 10 bases are a match to TRBD1. The CDR3 region is CASTRTGGTEAFF. In DNA, the CDR3 is TGTGCCAGCACCCGGACAGGGGGAACTGAAGCTTTCTTT.